The 29 T cell receptor beta chains presented below share a single source sample, sequenced in a study of blood T cell repertoires in COVID-19 (TCRdb year 2020). Receptor libraries were prepared by the immunoSEQ multiplex PCR assay. TCRdb limited this immuneACCESS table to in-frame rearrangements with V and J called. A share of clones is missing; checked studies link under half to unresolved V genes, and the rest is unexplained. The sample table shows roughly 250,000 clones, and approximately 86% are seen once. The ten most abundant clones make up 2.6% of the sample. The source material was PBMCs or T cells enriched from blood (not recorded which). Receptors originate from a woman in her 30s with acute COVID-19.

The rearrangement uses TRBV19 and TRBJ2-4; D is possibly TRBD1 (5 bases). Trimming cost V 2 bases and J 12 bases, with 20 bases left between them. This CDR3 contains 15 residues. The germline V gene has CDR1 LNHDA and CDR2 SQIVND (reference sequence). The CDR3 protein is CASSISSIGARAQYF. CDR3 DNA: TGTGCCAGTAGTATATCATCGATAGGGGCTAGGGCTCAGTACTTC. The variable domain in full, completed from reference TRBV19 and TRBJ2-4, reads DGGITQSPKYLFRKEGQNVTLSCEQNLNHDAMYWYRQDPGQGLRLIYYSQIVNDFQKGDIAEGYSVSREKKESFPLTVTSAQKNPTAFYLCASSISSIGARAQYFGAGTRLSVL.

This chain links TRBV4-1 with TRBJ2-3; D uncertain. V lost 2 bases and J 1 base, leaving 7 bases between the germline ends. Germline-derived CDR1 and CDR2 are MGHRA and YSYEKL. This CDR3 is built from 14 residues. CDR3 DNA sequence: TGCGCCAGCAGCCAAAGAGAGGGCACAGATACGCAGTATTTT. This gives the protein CASSQREGTDTQYF.

This chain uses TRBV6-5 with TRBJ1-1; a weak D match, TRBD1 (6 bases). The CDR3 runs 14 residues. The germline gives CDR1 MNHEY, CDR2 SVGAGI. V lost 2 bases and J lost 3, with 10 bases in between. The CDR3 reads CASSYNRAYTEAFF. CDR3 nucleotides: TGTGCCAGCAGTTACAACAGGGCGTACACTGAAGCTTTCTTT.

The gene calls are TRBV27 and TRBJ2-1; D is undetermined. V was clipped by 7 bases and J by 6 bases, with 16 bases between them. The CDR3 has 14 amino acids. In germline, CDR1 is MNHEY, CDR2 SMNVEV (reference sequence). This CDR3 is CASNPDSSFNEQFF. The CDR3, as DNA: TGTGCCAGCAATCCCGACTCTTCGTTCAATGAGCAGTTCTTC.

The chain employs TRBV19 and TRBJ1-1; 8 bases fit TRBD1. CDR1 and CDR2 (germline): LNHDA, SQIVND (reference sequence). The CDR3 runs 14 residues. Trimming took 5 bases from V and 1 from J; bases not matched to a gene: 3. This chain's CDR3 is CASSLDRENTEAFF. The DNA for the CDR3 is TGTGCCAGTAGTTTGGACAGGGAGAACACTGAAGCTTTCTTT.

The chain is built from TRBV2 and TRBJ1-6; perhaps TRBD1 as D (5 bases). V lost 3 bases to trimming and J lost 9 bases, with 9 bases between them. The germline gives CDR1 SNHLY, CDR2 FYNNEI. The CDR3 has 13 residues. CDR3 DNA: TGTGCCAGCAGTGAGGCAAGGGGTTCACCCCTCCACTTT. Its protein product is CASSEARGSPLHF.

V usage is TRBV7-6 and J usage is TRBJ1-3; unclear D gene. This CDR3 is built from 15 residues. V gave up 0 bases and J gave up 2 bases, with 8 bases separating them. Per the germline V gene, CDR1 is SGHVS and CDR2 is FNYEAQ. In DNA, the CDR3 is TGTGCCAGCAGCTTAGCTTTGTCAGCTGGAAACACCATATATTTT. Residues: CASSLALSAGNTIYF.

The chain recombines TRBV10-3 with TRBJ2-2, with D maybe TRBD2 (6 bases). Trimming left V 6 bases short and J 4 bases short, with 15 bases between. The CDR3 covers 15 residues. Germline V gene sequence: CDR1 ENHRY, CDR2 SYGVKD. The DNA for the CDR3 is TGTGCCATCAGGGAGGCTCGGGAGACCACCGGGGAGCTGTTTTTT. Protein product: CAIREARETTGELFF.

The chain recombines TRBV19 with TRBJ2-7; D is unclear. The CDR3 spans 12 residues. Trimming cost V 2 bases and J 3 bases, with 5 bases left between them. Germline lookup yields CDR1 LNHDA and CDR2 SQIVND (reference sequence). CDR3 in DNA: TGTGCCAGTAGTATAAACAGCTACGAGCAGTACTTC. Translating gives CASSINSYEQYF.

V gene TRBV19 combines with J gene TRBJ1-1; 7 bases agree with TRBD1. The CDR3 has 16 amino acids. CDR1 is LNHDA, CDR2 SQIVND, per germline (reference sequence). The V segment lost 3 bases and the J segment 0 bases; nucleotides outside the gene matches: 7. The CDR3 DNA is TGTGCCAGTAGTATGGGGACAGAAGGCCTGAACACTGAAGCTTTCTTT. Translated, it gives CASSMGTEGLNTEAFF.

The V gene is TRBV5-6, the J gene TRBJ1-5; no reliable D call. Germline CDR1 is SGHDT and CDR2 is YYEEEE. V shed 2 bases and J shed 0 bases, with 6 bases lying between them. The CDR3 contains 14 residues. The CDR3 sequence: CASSFRFSNQPQHF. In DNA, the CDR3 is TGTGCCAGCAGCTTCCGTTTTAGCAATCAGCCCCAGCATTTT.

This clone has only one observation. The rearrangement links TRBV21-1 to TRBJ2-1; the table calls TRBD2, which could not be checked here. TRBV21-1 corresponds to a pseudogene. The CDR3 consists of 12 residues. The CDR3 bases are TGTGCCAGCAGCAACCGGTACAATGAGCAGTTCTTC. This sequence encodes CASSNRYNEQFF.

The chain couples TRBV5-6 to TRBJ1-2, with D possibly TRBD1 on 6 matching bases. V shed 5 bases and J shed 2 bases, with 13 bases lying between them. The germline gives CDR1 SGHDT, CDR2 YYEEEE. This CDR3 is 14 amino acids long. The CDR3 DNA is TGTGCCAGCAGGGACACAGGGACCAACTATGGCTACACCTTC. Amino acid sequence: CASRDTGTNYGYTF.

The chain has TRBV14 and TRBJ2-1; no clear D gene. CDR3 size: 13 residues. Germline CDR1 reads SGHDN; CDR2 reads FVKESK. V lost 3 bases and J lost 0, with 3 bases in between. CDR3 bases: TGTGCCAGCAGCCACGGCTCCTACAATGAGCAGTTCTTC. Translated: CASSHGSYNEQFF.

The rearrangement joins TRBV7-2 to TRBJ2-2; D may be TRBD2 (7 bases). The CDR3 is 16 residues long. The V end lost 0 bases, the J end lost 2 bases, and 10 bases lay between the germline ends. Germline V gene sequence: CDR1 SGHTA, CDR2 FQGNSA. The CDR3 nucleotides read TGTGCCAGCAGCTTAGCGGGGGGGGCCAACACCGGGGAGCTGTTTTTT. The encoded protein is CASSLAGGANTGELFF.

The chain links TRBV9 to TRBJ2-3; 7 positions match TRBD2. Germline V gene sequence: CDR1 SGDLS, CDR2 YYNGEE. Trimming cost V 5 bases and J 0 bases; bases outside gene matches: 3. This CDR3 is built from 14 residues. This CDR3 is CASRGGLSTDTQYF. The CDR3 DNA reads as TGTGCCAGCAGGGGGGGACTAAGCACAGATACGCAGTATTTT.

This clone was recorded only once. The genes are TRBV20-1 and TRBJ2-1; TRBD2 agrees at 13 bases. Germline values: CDR1 DFQATT, CDR2 SNEGSKA (reference sequence). The CDR3 length is 16 residues. J lost 4 bases, V lost 3 bases, and 6 bases had no gene match. CDR3 sequence reads: CSASPPGLAGYNEQFF. The CDR3 region has the DNA TGCAGTGCTAGTCCACCGGGACTAGCGGGGTACAATGAGCAGTTCTTC.

This chain links TRBV6-5 with TRBJ1-1, with D possibly matching TRBD1 (5 bases). Trimming left V 5 bases short and J 1 base short, with 11 bases between. Germline V gives CDR1 MNHEY, CDR2 SVGAGI. CDR3 length: 14 residues. The CDR3 DNA reads TGTGCCAGCAGTCTCCGGGGGTCGAACACTGAAGCTTTCTTT. As protein: CASSLRGSNTEAFF.

DNA of the CDR3: TGTGCCAGCAGTTATTCAGGGAAATTGGATCAGCCCCAGCATTTT. Translating it yields CASSYSGKLDQPQHF. The chain joins TRBV6-6 to TRBJ1-5; possibly TRBD1 for D (5 bases). The CDR3 totals 15 residues. Germline V gives CDR1 MNHNY, CDR2 SVGAGI (reference sequence). V was shortened by 3 bases and J by 5 bases, with 14 bases between the two germline ends.

This clone appeared once. The J gene is TRBJ2-2, the V gene TRBV30; tentative D call: TRBD2 (6 bases). Germline CDR1 reads GTSNPN; CDR2 reads SVGIG (reference sequence). Deletions cut 0 bases from V and 5 bases from J, with 10 bases between. This CDR3 has 14 residues. The CDR3 DNA follows: TGTGCCTGGAGTGTTGGAGGGTTGACCGGGGAGCTGTTTTTT. Its protein is CAWSVGGLTGELFF.

The gene calls are TRBV27 and TRBJ1-6; D may be TRBD1 (5 bases). The germline V and J ends were trimmed by 4 bases and 8 bases, with 12 bases remaining between them. CDR1 is MNHEY, CDR2 SMNVEV, per germline (reference sequence). CDR3 length: 14 amino acids. For the CDR3, the DNA is TGTGCCAGCAGTTCTAGGGGTGAATATTCACCCCTCCACTTT. Protein product: CASSSRGEYSPLHF.

The chain joins TRBV18 to TRBJ2-4; maybe TRBD2 (6 bases). The CDR3 is made up of 15 amino acids. Trimming left V 4 bases short and J 7 bases short, with 17 bases between. Germline V gene lookup returns CDR1 KGHSH and CDR2 LQKENI. CDR3 coding DNA: TGTGCCAGCTCACAACAAGCCAGGGCGGGGAACATTCAGTACTTC. Translated, it gives CASSQQARAGNIQYF.

The chain is built from TRBV19 and TRBJ1-1; D gene ambiguous. V dropped 1 base and J dropped 2 bases, with 8 bases sitting between them. The CDR3 consists of 14 residues. Germline V gene lookup returns CDR1 LNHDA and CDR2 SQIVND (reference sequence). CDR3 nucleotide sequence: TGTGCCAGTAGTATAGCGGCGGATAACACTGAAGCTTTCTTT. This codes for CASSIAADNTEAFF.

This rearrangement joins TRBV3-1 (or the pseudogene TRBV3-2) to TRBJ2-3; tentative D call: TRBD1 (5 bases). This CDR3 spans 12 amino acids. Trimming took off 8 bases at V and 6 bases at J, with 12 bases between the two ends. CDR1 and CDR2 from the germline V gene are LGHDT and YNNKEL (reference sequence). CDR3 sequence: CASRMGRDTQYF. The CDR3 bases are TGTGCCAGCCGAATGGGGCGGGATACGCAGTATTTT.

The chain joins TRBV5-1 to TRBJ2-1; 10 bases map to TRBD1. J was trimmed by 8 bases and V by 3 bases; bases with no gene match: 8. The CDR3 has 15 residues. Germline CDR1 is SGHRS and CDR2 is YFSETQ. CDR3 amino acids: CASSSPGQGIDEQFF. The CDR3, as DNA: TGCGCCAGCAGCTCCCCGGGACAGGGGATCGATGAGCAGTTCTTC. The full variable domain, its missing parts supplied by reference TRBV5-1 and TRBJ2-1, is KAGVTQTPRYLIKTRGQQVTLSCSPISGHRSVSWYQQTPGQGLQFLFEYFSETQRNKGNFPGRFSGRQFSNSRSEMNVSTLELGDSALYLCASSSPGQGIDEQFFGPGTRLTVL.

V and J are TRBV3-1 (or the pseudogene TRBV3-2) and TRBJ1-1; D not certain. There are 14 residues in the CDR3. Trimming cost V 4 bases and J 6 bases, with 15 bases left between them. Per the germline V gene, CDR1 is LGHDT and CDR2 is YNNKEL (reference sequence). CDR3 sequence (DNA): TGTGCCAGCAGCCGACCCTCGGGAGGCGCTGAAGCTTTCTTT. Translating it yields CASSRPSGGAEAFF.

The rearrangement joins TRBV11-3 to TRBJ2-7; D perhaps matches TRBD2 (6 bases). Trimming left V 1 base short and J 7 bases short, with 11 bases between. CDR3 size: 13 residues. Germline CDR1 is SGHNT and CDR2 is YENEEA. The CDR3 coding sequence is TGTGCCAGCAGCTTAGCTGTGGCGGGGGAGCAGTACTTC. It codes for CASSLAVAGEQYF.

This chain links TRBV5-1 with TRBJ1-6; tentatively, D is TRBD1 (5 bases). Germline V gene lookup returns CDR1 SGHRS and CDR2 YFSETQ. V was shortened by 5 bases and J by 10 bases, with 10 bases between the two germline ends. CDR3 length: 12 residues. As DNA, the CDR3 is TGCGCCAGCAGTTCACAGGAATCACCCCTCCACTTT. Translating it yields CASSSQESPLHF.

V gene TRBV19 combines with J gene TRBJ2-2; no reliable D call. The CDR3 is made up of 11 amino acids. Trimming removed 9 bases at V and 4 bases at J, with 6 bases between. The germline gives CDR1 LNHDA, CDR2 SQIVND (reference sequence). The CDR3 sequence: CASTITGELFF. CDR3 DNA sequence: TGTGCCAGCACAATCACCGGGGAGCTGTTTTTT.